This T cell receptor (beta chain) was obtained from a study of lymphopenia after photon versus proton radiotherapy. Study findings and constraints: Post-nadir TCR diversity decline inversely tracked overall survival among those who died. Relative stability marked proton patients; photon patients lost diversity and naive cells. Survival link was tested only in deceased patients; proton benefit remains a possibility.

Profiled with immunoSEQ multiplex PCR; TCRdb holds only in-frame clones, not every one. The sample lists roughly 30,000 clones; around nine tenths were seen once. The length of the CDR3 is 16 residues. In germline, CDR1 is LNHDA, CDR2 SQIVND (reference sequence). The junction had 4 bases not matched to a gene; V was cut back by 6 bases and J by 1 base. Worth noting for this clone: The antigen remains unidentified.

The clonotype originates from a woman in her fifties or sixties with cholangiocarcinoma. Some clones in this sample may be carry-over from other donors' samples. J is TRBJ2-1 and V is TRBV19; 12 bases fit TRBD2. The sequenced sample was peripheral blood, obtained from a patient treated with proton-based radiotherapy. The CDR3 nucleotides read TGTGCCAGTAGATCCGGGACTAGCGGGTCCTACAATGAGCAGTTCTTC. It yields the protein CASRSGTSGSYNEQFF.